This TCR beta chain was obtained from a study of blood T cell repertoires in COVID-19. Method: immunoSEQ multiplex PCR; TCRdb's copy keeps in-frame clones and lacks some. The sample holds about 140,000 clones; 84% are singletons and the top ten take roughly 3.4%. Membership in each cohort depended on participant-reported clinical history. Germline V CDR1 and CDR2: SGHAT, FQNNGV. There are 16 residues in the CDR3. The J segment lost 2 bases and the V segment lost 1 base, leaving 5 bases of the junction unmatched. The rearrangement uses TRBV11-2 and TRBJ2-7; 10 bases agree with TRBD1. The clonotype originates from a woman aged 45-60 years with acute COVID-19. Sequences were obtained from PBMCs or T cells enriched from blood (not recorded which). The CDR3 region is CASSLVPGQGTYEQYF. The CDR3 DNA reads as TGTGCCAGCAGCTTAGTACCGGGACAGGGGACCTACGAGCAGTACTTC.